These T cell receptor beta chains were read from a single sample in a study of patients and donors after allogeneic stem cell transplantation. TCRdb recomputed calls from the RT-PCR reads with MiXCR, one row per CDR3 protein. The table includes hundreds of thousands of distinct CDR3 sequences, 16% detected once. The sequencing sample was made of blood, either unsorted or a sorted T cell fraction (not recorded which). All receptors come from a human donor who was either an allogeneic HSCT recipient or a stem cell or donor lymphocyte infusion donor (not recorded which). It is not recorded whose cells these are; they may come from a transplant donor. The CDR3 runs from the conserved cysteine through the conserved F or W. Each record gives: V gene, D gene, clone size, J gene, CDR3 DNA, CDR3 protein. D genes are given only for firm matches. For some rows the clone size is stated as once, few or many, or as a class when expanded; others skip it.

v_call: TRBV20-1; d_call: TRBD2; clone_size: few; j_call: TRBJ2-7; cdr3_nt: TGCAGTGCTAGACACCGGGACTACATTTACGAGCAGTACTTC; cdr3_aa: CSARHRDYIYEQYF
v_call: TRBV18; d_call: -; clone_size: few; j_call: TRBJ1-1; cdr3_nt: TGTGCCAGCTCACCACTGGGAGGGCTCCTCGGTGAAGCTTTCTTT; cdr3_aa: CASSPLGGLLGEAFF
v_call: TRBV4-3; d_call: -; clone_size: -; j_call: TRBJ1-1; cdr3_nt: TGCGCCAGCAGCCAAGTTTTGGCAGGGAACACTGAAGCTTTCTTT; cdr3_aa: CASSQVLAGNTEAFF
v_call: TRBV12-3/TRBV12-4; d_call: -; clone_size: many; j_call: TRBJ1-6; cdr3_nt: TGTGCCAGCAGGGGCGGCTCCTATAATTCACCCCTCCACTTT; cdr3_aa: CASRGGSYNSPLHF
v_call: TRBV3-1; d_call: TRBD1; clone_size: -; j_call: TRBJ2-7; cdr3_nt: TGTGCCAGCAGCCGCTTTTCCCGGACAGGGGCCTACGAGCAGTACTTC; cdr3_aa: CASSRFSRTGAYEQYF
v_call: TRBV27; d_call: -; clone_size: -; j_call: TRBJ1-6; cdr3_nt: TGTGCCAGCAGTTTAAAAAATGTGGACAGACCTAATTCACCCCTCCACTTT; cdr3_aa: CASSLKNVDRPNSPLHF
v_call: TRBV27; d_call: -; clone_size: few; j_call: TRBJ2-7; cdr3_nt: TGTGCCAGCAGACCAGGGCACCCTTTCTACGAGCAGTACTTC; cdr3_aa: CASRPGHPFYEQYF
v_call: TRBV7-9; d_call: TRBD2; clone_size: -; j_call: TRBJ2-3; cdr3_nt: TGTGCCAGCAGCGGTTTTGGGACTAGCGGGAGCACAGATACGCAGTATTTT; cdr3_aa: CASSGFGTSGSTDTQYF
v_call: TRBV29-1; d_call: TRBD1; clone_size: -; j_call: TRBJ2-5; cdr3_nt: TGCAGCGTTTACAGGGGCCCCGGGGAGACCCAGTACTTC; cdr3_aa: CSVYRGPGETQYF
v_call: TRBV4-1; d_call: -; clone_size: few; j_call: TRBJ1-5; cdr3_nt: TGCGCCAGCAGCCAAATGGGAAATCAGCCCCAGCATTTT; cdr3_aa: CASSQMGNQPQHF
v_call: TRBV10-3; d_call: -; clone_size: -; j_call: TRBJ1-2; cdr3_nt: TGTGCCATCACGGGAGGGGGTGGCTACACCTTC; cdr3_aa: CAITGGGGYTF
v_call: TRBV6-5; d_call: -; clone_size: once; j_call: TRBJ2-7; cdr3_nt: TGTGCCAGCAGTTACGAATTGGGCTATTCCTACGAGCAGTACTTC; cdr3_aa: CASSYELGYSYEQYF
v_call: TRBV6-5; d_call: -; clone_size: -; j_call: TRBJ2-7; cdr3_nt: TGTGCCAGCAGTTCCTTCAGGGAAGTCAACGAGCAGTACTTC; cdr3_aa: CASSSFREVNEQYF
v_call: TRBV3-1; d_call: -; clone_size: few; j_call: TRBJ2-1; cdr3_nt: TGTGCCAGCAGCCAAAGGTGGGACCCTTACAATGAGCAGTTCTTC; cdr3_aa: CASSQRWDPYNEQFF
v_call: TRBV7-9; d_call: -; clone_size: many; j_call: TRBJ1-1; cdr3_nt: TGTGCCAGCAGCCCCTACAGAAACACTGAAGCTTTCTTT; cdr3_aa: CASSPYRNTEAFF